This TCR beta chain was identified in a study of blood T cell repertoires in COVID-19. Background on the study: Some COVID-19 samples were acute and others convalescent; all came from the United States, Italy and Spain. In each case, the material was cDNA or gDNA derived from T cells, B-cell-depleted T cells, or PBMCs.

Authors' methods: How many nucleated cells were present was estimated from reference gene primer amplification. Using immunoSEQ multiplex PCR, the repertoire was profiled, and TCRdb retains in-frame clones only, with some absent. V and J calls plus clone size are reproduced from that table; the DNA served to infer D and trimming. Among 250,000 or so clones listed, about 89% were seen once. J was trimmed by 6 bases and V by 4 bases; bases with no gene match: 7. The CDR3 length is 14 residues. In germline, CDR1 is SNHLY, CDR2 FYNNEI. Sample: peripheral blood. This chain joins TRBV2 and TRBJ2-5; 8 bases fit TRBD1. The source of this sequence is a man in his forties or fifties with active or convalescent COVID-19. As DNA, the CDR3 is TGTGCCAGCAGTGTGGGAACAGGGGGGAAGACCCAGTACTTC. Translation gives CASSVGTGGKTQYF.